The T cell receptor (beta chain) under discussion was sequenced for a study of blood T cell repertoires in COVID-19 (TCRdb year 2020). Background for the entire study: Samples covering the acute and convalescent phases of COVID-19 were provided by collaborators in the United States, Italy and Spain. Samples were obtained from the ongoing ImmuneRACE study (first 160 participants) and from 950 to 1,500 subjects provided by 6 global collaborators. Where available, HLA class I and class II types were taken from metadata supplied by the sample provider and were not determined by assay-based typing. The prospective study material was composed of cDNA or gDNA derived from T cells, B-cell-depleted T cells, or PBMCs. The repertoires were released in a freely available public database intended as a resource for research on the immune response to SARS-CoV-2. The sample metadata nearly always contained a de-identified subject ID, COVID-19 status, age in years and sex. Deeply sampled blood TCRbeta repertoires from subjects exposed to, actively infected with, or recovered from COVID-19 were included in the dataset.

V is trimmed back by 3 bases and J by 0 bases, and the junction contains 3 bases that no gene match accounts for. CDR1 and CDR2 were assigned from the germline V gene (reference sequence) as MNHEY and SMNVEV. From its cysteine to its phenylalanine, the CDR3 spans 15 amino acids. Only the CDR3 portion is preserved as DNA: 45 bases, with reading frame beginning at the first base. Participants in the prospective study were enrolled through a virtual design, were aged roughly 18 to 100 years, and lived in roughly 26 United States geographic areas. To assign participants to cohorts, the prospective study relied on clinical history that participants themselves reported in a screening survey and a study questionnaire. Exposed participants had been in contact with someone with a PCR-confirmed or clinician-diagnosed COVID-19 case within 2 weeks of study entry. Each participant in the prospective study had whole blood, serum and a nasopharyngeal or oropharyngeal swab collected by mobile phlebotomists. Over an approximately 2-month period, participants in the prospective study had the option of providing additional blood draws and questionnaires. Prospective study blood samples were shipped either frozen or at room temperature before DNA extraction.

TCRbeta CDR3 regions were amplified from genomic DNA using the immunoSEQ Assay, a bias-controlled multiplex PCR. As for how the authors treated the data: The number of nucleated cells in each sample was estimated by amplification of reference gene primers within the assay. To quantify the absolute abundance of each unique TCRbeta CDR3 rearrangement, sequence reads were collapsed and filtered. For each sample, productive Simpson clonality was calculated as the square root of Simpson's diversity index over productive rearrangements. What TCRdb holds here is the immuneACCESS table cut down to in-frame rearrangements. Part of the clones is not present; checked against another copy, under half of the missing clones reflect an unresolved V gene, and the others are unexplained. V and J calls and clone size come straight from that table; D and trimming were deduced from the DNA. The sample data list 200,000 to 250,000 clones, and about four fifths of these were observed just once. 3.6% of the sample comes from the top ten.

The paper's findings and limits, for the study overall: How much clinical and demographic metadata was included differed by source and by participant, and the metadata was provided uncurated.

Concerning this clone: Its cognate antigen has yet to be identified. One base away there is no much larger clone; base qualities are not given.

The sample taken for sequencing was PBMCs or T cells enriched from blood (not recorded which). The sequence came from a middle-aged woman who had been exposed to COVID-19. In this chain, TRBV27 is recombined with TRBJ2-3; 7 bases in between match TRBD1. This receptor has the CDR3 CASSFRGISTDTQYF. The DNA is TGTGCCAGCAGTTTCAGGGGGATTAGCACAGATACGCAGTATTTT.